Reported below is one TCR beta chain. These data originate in a study of OX40 agonist ivuxolimab in advanced cancers. Study-level information: Hepatocellular carcinoma, melanoma, renal cell or head and neck cancer affected the dose-escalation patients. Eligibility admitted prior anti-PD-1, anti-PD-L1 or anti-CTLA-4 therapy; 40% had some.

Libraries were prepared by immunoSEQ multiplex PCR; TCRdb keeps only in-frame clonotypes and omits some of them. The table lists about 64,000 clones, roughly 85% of them singletons, with 4.5% to 5% in the top ten. V was clipped by 6 bases and J by 10 bases, with 19 bases between them. Germline V gives CDR1 MNHNS, CDR2 SASEGT. CDR3 length: 15 amino acids. Sequenced material: CD4+ or CD8+ T cells sorted from blood, taken in a trial of the OX40 agonist ivuxolimab. The TCR originated in an adult with an advanced solid tumor such as melanoma, head and neck, liver or kidney cancer. This rearrangement joins TRBV6-1 to TRBJ1-6; D unclear. The CDR3 reads CASRGSLGDGSPLHF. CDR3 in DNA: TGTGCCAGCAGAGGGTCCCTGGGAGACGGGTCACCCCTCCACTTT.